A single sample gave rise to the 7 T cell receptor beta chains below, sequenced in a study of T cell responses to AZD1222 COVID-19 vaccine. Clones were read by immunoSEQ multiplex PCR, and TCRdb kept only the in-frame ones, dropping some. The data show 180,000 or so clones, with 85% to 95% seen just once and about 1% held by the top ten. The sample here was peripheral blood, taken 28 days after the second AZD1222 dose. These receptors came from an adult who received the AZD1222 COVID-19 vaccine.

The chain recombines TRBV15 with TRBJ1-2; 7 nucleotides align to TRBD1. Germline assignment: CDR1 LNHNV and CDR2 YYDKDF (reference sequence). The V gene end was trimmed by 0 bases and the J gene end by 2 bases; junction bases not matched to a gene: 15. This CDR3 contains 19 residues. CDR3 coding DNA: TGTGCCACCAGCAGAGATTACCGGGACAGCCTAGACCTGAACTATGGCTACACCTTC. Protein: CATSRDYRDSLDLNYGYTF.

The chain combines TRBV6-2 or TRBV6-3 with TRBJ2-7; possibly TRBD2 for D (6 bases). Trimming removed 0 bases from V and 3 bases from J, with 18 bases in between. This CDR3 comprises 17 residues. From germline, CDR1 is MNHEY and CDR2 SVGEGT. In DNA, the CDR3 is TGTGCCAGCAGTTACTCGAAGATTTGGCGGACTAACTACGAGCAGTACTTC. Its protein is CASSYSKIWRTNYEQYF.

The V call is TRBV28, the J call TRBJ1-2, with D uncertain. In germline, CDR1 is MDHEN, CDR2 SYDVKM. Deletions cut 3 bases from V and 6 bases from J, with 5 bases between. The CDR3 length is 11 residues. The chain's CDR3 is CASSLRDGYTF. CDR3 DNA sequence: TGTGCCAGCAGTTTGCGCGATGGCTACACCTTC.

The V gene is TRBV4-2, the J gene TRBJ1-6, with D hard to call. V shed 1 base and J shed 9 bases, with 16 bases lying between them. CDR1 is LGHNA, CDR2 YNFKEQ, per germline. This CDR3 contains 16 residues. The CDR3 sequence is CASSQGRGGLGSPLHF. CDR3 bases: TGTGCCAGCAGCCAAGGTCGCGGTGGATTGGGTTCACCCCTCCACTTT.

This clone was observed a single time. The chain uses TRBV28 and TRBJ2-3; possible D gene TRBD1, 5 bases. V lost 6 bases and J lost 6, with 10 bases in between. The CDR3 is made up of 12 amino acids. Germline V gene data show CDR1 as MDHEN and CDR2 as SYDVKM. The CDR3 DNA reads TGTGCCAGCAGCTCCGACAGCGATACGCAGTATTTT. Protein sequence: CASSSDSDTQYF.

In nucleotides, the CDR3 is TGTGCCAGCAGTTTGGATCCGGGATCCACTGAAGCTTTCTTT. It encodes CASSLDPGSTEAFF. The gene calls are TRBV27 and TRBJ1-1, with D uncertain. The germline CDR1 and CDR2 sequences are MNHEY and SMNVEV (reference sequence). V was pared by 3 bases and J by 4 bases, with 12 bases between. The CDR3 has 14 amino acids.

The chain carries TRBV5-1 and TRBJ1-1; 7 bases match TRBD1. Germline assignment: CDR1 SGHRS and CDR2 YFSETQ. V gave up 0 bases and J gave up 4 bases; unmatched junction bases: 6. CDR3 length: 15 amino acids. DNA of the CDR3: TGCGCCAGCAGCTTGGATACGACAGGGTTCACTGAAGCTTTCTTT. Amino acid sequence: CASSLDTTGFTEAFF.